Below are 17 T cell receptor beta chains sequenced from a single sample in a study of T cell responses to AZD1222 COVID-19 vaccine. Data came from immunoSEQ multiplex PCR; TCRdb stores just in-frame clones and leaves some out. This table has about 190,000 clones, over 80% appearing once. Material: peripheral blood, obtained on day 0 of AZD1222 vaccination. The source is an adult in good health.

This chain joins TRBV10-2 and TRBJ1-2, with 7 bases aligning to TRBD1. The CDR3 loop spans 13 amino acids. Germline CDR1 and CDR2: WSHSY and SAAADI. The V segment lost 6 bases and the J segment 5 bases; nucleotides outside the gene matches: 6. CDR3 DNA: TGCGCCAGCAGGGAAGACAGGGTATATGGCTACACCTTC. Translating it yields CASREDRVYGYTF.

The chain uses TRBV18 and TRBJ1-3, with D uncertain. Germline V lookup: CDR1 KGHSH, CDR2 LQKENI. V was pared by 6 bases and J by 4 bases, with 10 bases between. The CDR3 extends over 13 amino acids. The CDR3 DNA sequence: TGTGCCAGCTCGCACGATGCGGGAAACACCATATATTTT. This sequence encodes CASSHDAGNTIYF.

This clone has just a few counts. The CDR3 loop is CASSPGAGSPEKLFF. CDR3 bases: TGTGCCAGCAGCCCAGGGGCAGGGTCGCCTGAAAAACTGTTTTTT. The rearrangement joins TRBV7-2 to TRBJ1-4; D perhaps matches TRBD1 (6 bases). CDR1 and CDR2 from the germline V gene are SGHTA and FQGNSA. The V gene lost 5 bases and the J gene lost 7 bases, with 17 bases spanning the gap. The CDR3 is 15 residues long.

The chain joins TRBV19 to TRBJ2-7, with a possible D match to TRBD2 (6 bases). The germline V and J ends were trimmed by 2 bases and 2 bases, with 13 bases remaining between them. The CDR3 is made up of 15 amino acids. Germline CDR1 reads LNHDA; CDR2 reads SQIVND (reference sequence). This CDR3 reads CASSILGGDPYEQYF. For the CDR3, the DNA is TGTGCCAGTAGTATACTGGGCGGGGACCCCTACGAGCAGTACTTC.

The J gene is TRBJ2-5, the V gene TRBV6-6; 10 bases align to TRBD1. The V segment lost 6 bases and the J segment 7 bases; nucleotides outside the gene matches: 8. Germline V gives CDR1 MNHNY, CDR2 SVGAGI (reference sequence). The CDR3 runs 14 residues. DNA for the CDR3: TGTGCCAGCAGCCCGGGGACAGGGGTGTCGACCCAGTACTTC. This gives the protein CASSPGTGVSTQYF.

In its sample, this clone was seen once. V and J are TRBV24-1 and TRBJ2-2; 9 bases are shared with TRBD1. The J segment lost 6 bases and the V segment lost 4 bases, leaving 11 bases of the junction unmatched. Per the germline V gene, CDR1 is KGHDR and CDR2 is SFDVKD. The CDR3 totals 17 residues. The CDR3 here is CATSEPHRGRKSGELFF. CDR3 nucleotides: TGTGCCACCAGTGAACCGCACAGGGGGCGAAAGTCCGGGGAGCTGTTTTTT.

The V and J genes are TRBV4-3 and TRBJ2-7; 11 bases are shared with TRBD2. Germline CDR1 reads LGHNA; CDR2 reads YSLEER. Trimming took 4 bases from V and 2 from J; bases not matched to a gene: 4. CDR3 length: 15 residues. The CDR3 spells CASSPNSGGAYEQYF. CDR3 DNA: TGCGCCAGCAGCCCCAATAGCGGGGGGGCCTACGAGCAGTACTTC.

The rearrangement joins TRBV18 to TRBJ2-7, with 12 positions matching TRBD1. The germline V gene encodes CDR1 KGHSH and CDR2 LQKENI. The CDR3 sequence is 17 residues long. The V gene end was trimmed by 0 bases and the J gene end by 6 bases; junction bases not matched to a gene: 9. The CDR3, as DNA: TGTGCCAGCTCACCACCCGGGACAGGGGGCGCAAAGGGCGAGCAGTACTTC. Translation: CASSPPGTGGAKGEQYF.

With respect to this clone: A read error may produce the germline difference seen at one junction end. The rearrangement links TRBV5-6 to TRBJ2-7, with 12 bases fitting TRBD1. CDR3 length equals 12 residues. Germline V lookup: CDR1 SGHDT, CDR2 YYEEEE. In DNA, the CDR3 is TGTGCCAGCAGCTTACGGGACAGGGGGCTTAGCTTC. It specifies CASSLRDRGLSF.

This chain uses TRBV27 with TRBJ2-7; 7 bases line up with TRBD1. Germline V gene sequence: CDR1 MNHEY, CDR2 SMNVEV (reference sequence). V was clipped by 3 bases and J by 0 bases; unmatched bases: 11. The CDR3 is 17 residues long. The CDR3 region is CASSFNARGSYSYEQYF. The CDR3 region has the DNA TGTGCCAGCAGTTTCAATGCCAGGGGGTCCTACTCCTACGAGCAGTACTTC.

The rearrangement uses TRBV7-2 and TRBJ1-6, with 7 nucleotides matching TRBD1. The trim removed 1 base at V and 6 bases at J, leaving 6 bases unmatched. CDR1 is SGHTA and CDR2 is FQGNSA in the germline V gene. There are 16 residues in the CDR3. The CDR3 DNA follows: TGTGCCAGCAGCTTAGGCGGACAGGTGTTTAATTCACCCCTCCACTTT. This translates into CASSLGGQVFNSPLHF.

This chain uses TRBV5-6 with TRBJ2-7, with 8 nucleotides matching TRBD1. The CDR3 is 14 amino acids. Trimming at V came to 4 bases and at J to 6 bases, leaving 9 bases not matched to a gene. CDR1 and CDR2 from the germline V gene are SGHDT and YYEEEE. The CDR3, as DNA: TGTGCCAGCAGCGATTCGACAGGGGCGGGCGAGCAGTACTTC. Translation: CASSDSTGAGEQYF.

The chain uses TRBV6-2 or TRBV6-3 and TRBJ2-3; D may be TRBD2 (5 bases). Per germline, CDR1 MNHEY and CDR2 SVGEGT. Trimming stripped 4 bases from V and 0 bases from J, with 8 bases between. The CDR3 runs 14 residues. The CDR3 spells CASSLGGSTDTQYF. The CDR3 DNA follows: TGTGCCAGCAGTTTAGGCGGGAGCACAGATACGCAGTATTTT.

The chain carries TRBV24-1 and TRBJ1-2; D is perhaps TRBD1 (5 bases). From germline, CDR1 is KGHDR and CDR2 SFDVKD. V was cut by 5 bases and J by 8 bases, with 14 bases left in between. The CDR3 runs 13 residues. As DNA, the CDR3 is TGTGCCACCAGTGGGTATACAGGCGGCGGCTACACCTTC. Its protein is CATSGYTGGGYTF.

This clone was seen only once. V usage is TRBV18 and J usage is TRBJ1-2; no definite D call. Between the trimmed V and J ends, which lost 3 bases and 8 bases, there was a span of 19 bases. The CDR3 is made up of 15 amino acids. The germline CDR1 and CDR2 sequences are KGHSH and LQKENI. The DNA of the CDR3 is TGTGCCAGCTCACCCCCCCAGCCTTCGGCCTGGGGCTACACCTTC. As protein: CASSPPQPSAWGYTF.

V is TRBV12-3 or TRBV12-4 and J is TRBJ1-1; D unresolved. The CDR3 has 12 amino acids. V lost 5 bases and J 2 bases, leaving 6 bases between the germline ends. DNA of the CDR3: TGTGCCAGCAGTGCGCTTAACACTGAAGCTTTCTTT. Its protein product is CASSALNTEAFF.

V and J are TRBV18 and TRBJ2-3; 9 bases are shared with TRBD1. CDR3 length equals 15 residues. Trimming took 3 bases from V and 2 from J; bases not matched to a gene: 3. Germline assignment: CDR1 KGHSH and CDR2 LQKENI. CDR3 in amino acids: CASSPRDRATDTQYF. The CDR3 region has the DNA TGTGCCAGCTCACCTCGGGACAGGGCCACAGATACGCAGTATTTT.